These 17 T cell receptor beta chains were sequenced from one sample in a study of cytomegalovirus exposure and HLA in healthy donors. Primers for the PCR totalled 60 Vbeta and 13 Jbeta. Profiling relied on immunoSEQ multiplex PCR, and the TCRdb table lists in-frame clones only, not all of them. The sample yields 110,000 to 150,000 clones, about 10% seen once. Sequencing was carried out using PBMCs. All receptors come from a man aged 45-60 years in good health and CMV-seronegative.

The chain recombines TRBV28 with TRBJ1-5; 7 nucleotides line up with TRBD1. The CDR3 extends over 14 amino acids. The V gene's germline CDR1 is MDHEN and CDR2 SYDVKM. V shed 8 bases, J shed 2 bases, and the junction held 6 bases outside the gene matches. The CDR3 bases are TGTGCCAGCCTTGGCGACAGGGGCAATCAGCCCCAGCATTTT. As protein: CASLGDRGNQPQHF. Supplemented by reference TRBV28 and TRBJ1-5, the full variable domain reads DVKVTQSSRYLVKRTGEKVFLECVQDMDHENMFWYRQDPGLGLRLIYFSYDVKMKEKGDIPEGYSVSREKKERFSLILESASTNQTSMYLCASLGDRGNQPQHFGDGTRLSIL.

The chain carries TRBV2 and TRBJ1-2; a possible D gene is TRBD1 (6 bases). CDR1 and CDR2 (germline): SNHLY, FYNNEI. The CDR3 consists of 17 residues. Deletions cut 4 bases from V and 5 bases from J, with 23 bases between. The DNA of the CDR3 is TGTGCCAGCAGTGCCTCCTTAGGGGGGGCGAGAGGATATGGCTACACCTTC. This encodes CASSASLGGARGYGYTF.

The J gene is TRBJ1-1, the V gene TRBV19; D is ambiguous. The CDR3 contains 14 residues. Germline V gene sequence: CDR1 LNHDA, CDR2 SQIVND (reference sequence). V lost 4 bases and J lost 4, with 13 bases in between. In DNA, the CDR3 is TGTGCCAGTAGTAGCGGGCGGGGTGGCACTGAAGCTTTCTTT. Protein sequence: CASSSGRGGTEAFF.

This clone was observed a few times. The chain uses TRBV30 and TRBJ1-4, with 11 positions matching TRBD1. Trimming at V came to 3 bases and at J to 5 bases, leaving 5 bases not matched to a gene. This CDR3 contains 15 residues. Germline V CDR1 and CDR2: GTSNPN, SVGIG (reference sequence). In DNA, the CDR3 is TGTGCCTGGAGCGAAGGACAGGGGGCGAATGAAAAACTGTTTTTT. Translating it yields CAWSEGQGANEKLFF.

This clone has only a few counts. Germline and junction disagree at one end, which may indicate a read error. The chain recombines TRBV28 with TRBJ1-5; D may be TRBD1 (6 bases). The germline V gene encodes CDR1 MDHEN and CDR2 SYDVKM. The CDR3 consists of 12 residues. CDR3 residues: CASPQQGQHQHF. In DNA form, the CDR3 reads TGTGCAAGCCCTCAACAGGGTCAGCACCAGCATTTT.

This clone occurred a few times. CDR3 DNA: TGTGCCAGCAGCTTGTATCCGGAGTATAGCAATCAGCCCCAGCATTTT. Its protein product is CASSLYPEYSNQPQHF. The chain recombines TRBV5-5 with TRBJ1-5, with D unresolved. Germline values: CDR1 SGHKS, CDR2 YYEKEE (reference sequence). This CDR3 comprises 16 residues. V shed 1 base and J shed 0 bases, with 11 bases lying between them.

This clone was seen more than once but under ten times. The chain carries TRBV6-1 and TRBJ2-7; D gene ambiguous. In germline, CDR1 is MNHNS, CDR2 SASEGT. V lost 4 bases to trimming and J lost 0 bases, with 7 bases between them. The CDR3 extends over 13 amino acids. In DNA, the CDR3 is TGTGCCAGCAGTGTAACAGACTCCTACGAGCAGTACTTC. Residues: CASSVTDSYEQYF.

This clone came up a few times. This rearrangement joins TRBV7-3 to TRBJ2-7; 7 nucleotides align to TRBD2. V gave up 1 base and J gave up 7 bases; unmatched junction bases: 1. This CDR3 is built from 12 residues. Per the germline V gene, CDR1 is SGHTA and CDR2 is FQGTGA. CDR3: CASSLSGGEQYF. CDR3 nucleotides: TGTGCCAGCAGCTTAAGCGGGGGAGAGCAGTACTTC.

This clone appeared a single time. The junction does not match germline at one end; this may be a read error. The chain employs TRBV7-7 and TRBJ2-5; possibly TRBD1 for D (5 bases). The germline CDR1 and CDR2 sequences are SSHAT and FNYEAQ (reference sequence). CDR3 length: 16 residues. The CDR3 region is CASSFSPRVIQETQYF. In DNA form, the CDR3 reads TGTGCTAGCAGCTTCAGCCCCAGGGTCATCCAAGAGACCCAGTACTTC.

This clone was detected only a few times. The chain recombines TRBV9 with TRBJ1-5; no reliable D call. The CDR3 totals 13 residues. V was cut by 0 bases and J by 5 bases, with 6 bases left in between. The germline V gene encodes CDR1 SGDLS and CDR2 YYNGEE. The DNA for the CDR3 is TGTGCCAGCAGCGTAGGAGGGTATCAGCCCCAGCATTTT. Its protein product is CASSVGGYQPQHF.

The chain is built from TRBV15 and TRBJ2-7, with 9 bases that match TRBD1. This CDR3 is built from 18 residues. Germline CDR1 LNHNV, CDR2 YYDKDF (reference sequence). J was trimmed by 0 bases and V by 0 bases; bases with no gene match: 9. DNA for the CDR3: TGTGCCACCAGCAGAGATCAGGAGGGACAGGGAAGCTCCTACGAGCAGTACTTC. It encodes CATSRDQEGQGSSYEQYF.

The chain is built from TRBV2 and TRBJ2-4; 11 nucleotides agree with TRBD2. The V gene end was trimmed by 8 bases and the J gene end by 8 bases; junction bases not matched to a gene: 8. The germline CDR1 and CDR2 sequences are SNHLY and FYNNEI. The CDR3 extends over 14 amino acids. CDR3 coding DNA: TGTGCCAGCGGCCCGACTAGCGGGGCGCACATTCAGTACTTC. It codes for CASGPTSGAHIQYF.

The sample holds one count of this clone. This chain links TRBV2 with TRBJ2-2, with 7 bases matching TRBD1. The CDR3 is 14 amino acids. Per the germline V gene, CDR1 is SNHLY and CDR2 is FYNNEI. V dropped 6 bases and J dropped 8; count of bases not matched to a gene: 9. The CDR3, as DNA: TGTGCCAGCAGCGTAGACAGGGTGTTAGGGGAGCTGTTTTTT. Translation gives CASSVDRVLGELFF.

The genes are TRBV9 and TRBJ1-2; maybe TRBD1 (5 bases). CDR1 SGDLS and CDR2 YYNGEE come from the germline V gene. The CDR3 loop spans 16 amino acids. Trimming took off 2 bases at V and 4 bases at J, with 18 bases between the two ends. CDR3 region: CASSVQGTAPGYGYTF. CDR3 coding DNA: TGTGCCAGCAGCGTTCAGGGTACAGCTCCCGGCTATGGCTACACCTTC.

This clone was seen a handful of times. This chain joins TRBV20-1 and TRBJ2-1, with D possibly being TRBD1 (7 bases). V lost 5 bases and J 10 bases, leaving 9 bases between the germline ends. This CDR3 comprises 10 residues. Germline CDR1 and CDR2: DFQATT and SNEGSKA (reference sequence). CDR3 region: CSAGGGEQFF. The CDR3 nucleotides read TGCAGTGCTGGAGGGGGCGAGCAGTTCTTC.

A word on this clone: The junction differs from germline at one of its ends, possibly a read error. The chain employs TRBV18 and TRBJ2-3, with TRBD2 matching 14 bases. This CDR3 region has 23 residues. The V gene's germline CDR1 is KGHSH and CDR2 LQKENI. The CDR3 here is CASLPDRPILRGTSGSFTDTQYF. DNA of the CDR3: TGTGCCAGCTTACCAGACAGGCCAATACTTAGGGGGACTAGCGGGAGTTTCACAGATACGCAGTATTTT. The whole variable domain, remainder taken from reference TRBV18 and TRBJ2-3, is NAGVMQNPRHLVRRRGQEARLRCSPMKGHSHVYWYRQLPEEGLKFMVYLQKENIIDESGMPKERFSAEFPKEGPSILRIQQVVRGDSAAYFCASLPDRPILRGTSGSFTDTQYFGPGTRLTVL.

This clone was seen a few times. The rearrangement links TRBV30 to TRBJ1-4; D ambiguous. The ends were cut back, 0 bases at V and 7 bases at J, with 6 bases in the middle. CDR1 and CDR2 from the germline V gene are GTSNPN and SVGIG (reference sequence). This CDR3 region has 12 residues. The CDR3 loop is CAWSVQTEKLFF. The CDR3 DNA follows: TGTGCCTGGAGTGTACAAACTGAAAAACTGTTTTTT.